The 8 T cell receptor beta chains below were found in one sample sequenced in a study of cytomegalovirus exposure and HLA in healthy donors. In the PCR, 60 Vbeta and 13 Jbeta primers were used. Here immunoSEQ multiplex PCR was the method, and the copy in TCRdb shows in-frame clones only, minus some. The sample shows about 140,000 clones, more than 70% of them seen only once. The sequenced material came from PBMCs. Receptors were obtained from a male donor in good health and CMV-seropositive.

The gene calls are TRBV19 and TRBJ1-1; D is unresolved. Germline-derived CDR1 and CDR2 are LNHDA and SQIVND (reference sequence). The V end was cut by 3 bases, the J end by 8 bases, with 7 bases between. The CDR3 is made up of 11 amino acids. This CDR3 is CASSIRREAFF. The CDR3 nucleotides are TGTGCCAGTAGTATCCGCAGGGAAGCTTTCTTT.

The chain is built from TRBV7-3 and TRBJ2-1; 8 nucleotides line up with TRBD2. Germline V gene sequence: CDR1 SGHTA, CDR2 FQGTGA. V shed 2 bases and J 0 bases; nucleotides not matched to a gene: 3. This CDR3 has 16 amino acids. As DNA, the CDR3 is TGTGCCAGCAGCTTAGCCACTAGCGGCTCCTACAATGAGCAGTTCTTC. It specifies CASSLATSGSYNEQFF.

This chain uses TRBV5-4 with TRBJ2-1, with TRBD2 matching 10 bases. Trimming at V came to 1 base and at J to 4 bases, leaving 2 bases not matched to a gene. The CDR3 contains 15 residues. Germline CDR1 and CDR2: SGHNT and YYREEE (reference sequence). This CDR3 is CASSLKREGYNEQFF. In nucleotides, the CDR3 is TGTGCCAGCAGCTTGAAGCGGGAGGGTTACAATGAGCAGTTCTTC.

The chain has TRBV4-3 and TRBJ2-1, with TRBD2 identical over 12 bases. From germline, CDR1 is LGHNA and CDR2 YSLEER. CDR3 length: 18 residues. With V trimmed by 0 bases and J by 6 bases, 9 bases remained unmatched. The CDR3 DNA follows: TGCGCCAGCAGCCAAGAAACCCCCCTAGCGGGAGGGCCCAATGAGCAGTTCTTC. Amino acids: CASSQETPLAGGPNEQFF.

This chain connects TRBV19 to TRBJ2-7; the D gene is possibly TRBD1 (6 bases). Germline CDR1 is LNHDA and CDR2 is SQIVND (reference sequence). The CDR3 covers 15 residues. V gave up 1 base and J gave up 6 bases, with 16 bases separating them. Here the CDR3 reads CASSIASRGEVEQYF. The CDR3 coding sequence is TGTGCCAGTAGTATAGCCAGCAGGGGCGAGGTCGAGCAGTACTTC. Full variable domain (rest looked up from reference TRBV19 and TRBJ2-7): DGGITQSPKYLFRKEGQNVTLSCEQNLNHDAMYWYRQDPGQGLRLIYYSQIVNDFQKGDIAEGYSVSREKKESFPLTVTSAQKNPTAFYLCASSIASRGEVEQYFGPGTRLTVT.

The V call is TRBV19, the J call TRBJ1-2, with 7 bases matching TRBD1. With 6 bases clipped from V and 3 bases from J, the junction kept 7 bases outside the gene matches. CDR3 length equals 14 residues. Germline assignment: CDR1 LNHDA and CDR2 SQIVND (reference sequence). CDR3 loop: CASSQDRAYYGYTF. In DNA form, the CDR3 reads TGTGCCAGTAGCCAAGACAGGGCATACTATGGCTACACCTTC.

CDR3 bases: TGTGCCAGCCCGGAGACAGGGTACCACAATGAGCAGTTCTTC. It is translated as CASPETGYHNEQFF. The chain couples TRBV19 to TRBJ2-1, with 7 bases identical to TRBD1. This CDR3 is 14 amino acids long. The V gene's germline CDR1 is LNHDA and CDR2 SQIVND (reference sequence). The trim removed 9 bases at V and 5 bases at J, leaving 10 bases unmatched.

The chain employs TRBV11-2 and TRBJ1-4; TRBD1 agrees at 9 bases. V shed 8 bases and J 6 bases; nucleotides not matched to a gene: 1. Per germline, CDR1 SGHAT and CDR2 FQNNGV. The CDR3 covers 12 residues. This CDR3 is CASRQGDEKLFF. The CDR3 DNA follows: TGTGCCAGCCGACAGGGGGATGAAAAACTGTTTTTT.